One and the same sample provided the 10 T cell receptor beta chains below, sequenced in a study of T cells in Graves' hyperthyroidism and ophthalmopathy. It was RNA transcripts that yielded the amplified TCR beta CDR3 regions. TCR CDR3 underwent first-round RT-PCR with the HTBI primer set. In TCRdb, the multiplex PCR reads were re-called with MiXCR into one record per CDR3 protein. Among some 720,000 distinct CDR3 sequences listed, roughly 15% were seen once. The source material was blood. These receptors were taken from a man between 18 and 29 years old with Graves' hyperthyroidism.

This clonotype was recorded only once. The chain couples TRBV11-2 to TRBJ2-6; possible D gene TRBD1, 6 bases. Germline V CDR1 and CDR2: SGHAT, FQNNGV. V lost 6 bases to trimming and J lost 0 bases, with 15 bases between them. CDR3 length equals 17 residues. Here the CDR3 DNA reads TGTGCCAGCAGATCCGGGACATACATCTCTGGGGCCAACGTCCTGACTTTC. Translating gives CASRSGTYISGANVLTF.

This clonotype was detected a few times. The chain uses TRBV5-8 and TRBJ1-4; 7 bases are a match to TRBD1. V lost 4 bases and J lost 0; bases outside the gene matches: 3. Germline V gene data show CDR1 as SGHTS and CDR2 as YDEGEE. This CDR3 comprises 15 residues. The CDR3, as DNA: TGTGCCAGCAGCGTGGGACAGCCAACTAATGAAAAACTGTTTTTT. Translated: CASSVGQPTNEKLFF.

This chain links TRBV28 with TRBJ2-7, with D possibly being TRBD2 (6 bases). V gave up 7 bases and J gave up 5 bases, with 15 bases separating them. The CDR3 covers 13 residues. CDR1 is MDHEN and CDR2 is SYDVKM in the germline V gene. The CDR3 nucleotides read TGTGCCAGCACCGGGGGTTTTTTGCACGAGCAGTACTTC. Protein product: CASTGGFLHEQYF.

In its sample, this clonotype was seen many times. The gene calls are TRBV28 and TRBJ2-2; perhaps TRBD2 as D (6 bases). Trimming cost V 4 bases and J 4 bases, with 10 bases left between them. Germline CDR1 is MDHEN and CDR2 is SYDVKM. This CDR3 spans 14 amino acids. CDR3 protein: CASSSTGVTGELFF. The CDR3 DNA sequence: TGTGCCAGCAGTTCGACGGGAGTCACCGGGGAGCTGTTTTTT.

Comments on this clonotype: This may arise from a read error, as a much more abundant clone is one base away. J is TRBJ1-2 and V is TRBV11-2, with D possibly TRBD1 on 6 matching bases. CDR1 and CDR2 (germline): SGHAT, FQNNGV. Trimming left V 8 bases short and J 9 bases short, with 25 bases between. The CDR3 contains 15 residues. DNA of the CDR3: TGTGCCAGCGAGTCGATTCGGGGGGCATCTCATAGCTACACCTTC. This codes for CASESIRGASHSYTF.

In this sample, this clonotype turned up a few times. This sequence joins TRBV6-9 and TRBJ1-4, with D perhaps matching TRBD1 (6 bases). The CDR3 extends over 12 amino acids. V shed 3 bases and J shed 10 bases, with 9 bases lying between them. The germline V gene encodes CDR1 MNHGY and CDR2 SVAAGI. CDR3 bases: TGTGCCAGCAGTTACTTAGGGGGAAAACTGTTTTTT. Amino acids: CASSYLGGKLFF.

This clonotype was observed many times. The rearrangement uses TRBV27 and TRBJ2-2; TRBD1 is a possible D gene (5 bases). Per the germline V gene, CDR1 is MNHEY and CDR2 is SMNVEV (reference sequence). Deletions cut 6 bases from V and 8 bases from J, with 13 bases between. The CDR3 consists of 13 residues. CDR3 DNA sequence: TGTGCCAGCAGGGCCAGGGATTTGGGGGAGCTGTTTTTT. Translated, it gives CASRARDLGELFF.

The chain links TRBV20-1 to TRBJ2-2, with 8 bases identical to TRBD1. Germline V CDR1 and CDR2: DFQATT, SNEGSKA (reference sequence). This CDR3 is 15 amino acids long. J was trimmed by 6 bases and V by 1 base; bases with no gene match: 7. CDR3 amino acids: CSARGSGGAPGELFF. The DNA of the CDR3 is TGCAGTGCTAGAGGGTCAGGGGGCGCCCCCGGGGAGCTGTTTTTT.

The genes are TRBV5-6 and TRBJ1-1; D is unresolved. Germline CDR1 reads SGHDT; CDR2 reads YYEEEE. The CDR3 is 12 residues long. Trimming left V 2 bases short and J 10 bases short, with 12 bases between. The CDR3 DNA follows: TGTGCCAGCAGCTTAACCCGGGGTTCAGCTTTCTTT. This translates into CASSLTRGSAFF.

This clonotype was counted only a few times. The V gene is TRBV5-1, the J gene TRBJ2-3; D gene uncertain. V was clipped by 0 bases and J by 0 bases, with 8 bases between them. From germline, CDR1 is SGHRS and CDR2 YFSETQ. The length of the CDR3 is 15 residues. The DNA for the CDR3 is TGCGCCAGCAGCTTGGCGGCGGCTAGCACAGATACGCAGTATTTT. Residues: CASSLAAASTDTQYF.